The rows below give T cell receptor beta chains drawn from one sample of a study of blood T cell repertoires in COVID-19. TCRdb keeps only in-frame clones here, not all; method: immunoSEQ multiplex PCR. Of some 200,000 clones in the sample, around 85% were seen once. The sequencing sample was made of peripheral blood. These receptors originate from a woman aged 45-60 years with acute or convalescent COVID-19. Both conserved end residues are part of each CDR3. D genes are given only for firm matches. Size tells how often a clone was seen (once, few, many) or the class of an expanded clone, and some rows leave it out.

abundance	d_gene	j_gene	v_gene	CDR3aa	CDR3nt
.	TRBD2	TRBJ2-7	TRBV4-1	CASSQVASGVYEQYF	TGCGCCAGCAGCCAAGTTGCTAGCGGGGTCTACGAGCAGTACTTC
.	.	TRBJ2-3	TRBV7-8	CASSLGVAAPTYTQYF	TGTGCCAGCAGTCTTGGGGTAGCGGCACCCACGTATACGCAGTATTTT
.	TRBD1	TRBJ2-1	TRBV10-3	CAIGDRADEQFF	TGTGCCATCGGGGACAGGGCAGATGAGCAGTTCTTC
.	TRBD2	TRBJ2-7	TRBV10-3	CAISEGLAYEQYF	TGTGCCATCAGTGAGGGACTAGCGTACGAGCAGTACTTC
.	.	TRBJ1-6	TRBV7-2	CASSPATRGSPLHF	TGTGCCAGCAGCCCGGCGACACGGGGTTCACCCCTCCACTTT
.	TRBD1	TRBJ1-5	TRBV29-1	CSAGQGSNQPQHF	TGCAGCGCCGGACAGGGAAGCAATCAGCCCCAGCATTTT
.	TRBD1	TRBJ1-4	TRBV6-2/TRBV6-3	CASSSIRDRRNEKLFF	TGTGCCAGCAGTTCGATAAGGGACAGGCGTAATGAAAAACTGTTTTTT
.	TRBD1	TRBJ1-3	TRBV5-4	CASSLVPGQGLIGNTIYF	TGTGCCAGCAGCTTGGTCCCGGGACAGGGTCTGATTGGAAACACCATATATTTT
.	TRBD2	TRBJ2-1	TRBV5-1	CASDPSGGVYNEQFF	TGCGCCAGCGACCCCAGCGGGGGGGTATACAATGAGCAGTTCTTC
few	TRBD2	TRBJ2-7	TRBV27	CASSPGLQNYEQYF	TGTGCCAGCAGCCCGGGACTACAGAACTACGAGCAGTACTTC
.	TRBD1	TRBJ1-5	TRBV29-1	CSVEERRTGDSNQPQHF	TGCAGCGTTGAAGAAAGGCGGACAGGCGATAGCAATCAGCCCCAGCATTTT
few	TRBD1	TRBJ1-1	TRBV6-1	CASSLGQGPTEAFF	TGTGCCAGCAGTTTGGGACAGGGGCCCACTGAAGCTTTCTTT
.	TRBD1	TRBJ2-3	TRBV11-3	CASSFGQGTDTQYF	TGTGCCAGCAGCTTCGGACAGGGCACAGATACGCAGTATTTT
.	.	TRBJ2-3	TRBV9	CASSRDIQHRTDTQYF	TGTGCCAGCAGCCGGGACATACAACACCGCACAGATACGCAGTATTTT
.	.	TRBJ2-5	TRBV21-1	CASSYRQGASLKETQYF	TGTGCCAGCAGCTACCGACAGGGGGCCTCGCTTAAAGAGACCCAGTACTTC
.	.	TRBJ1-6	TRBV9	CASSATGYGNSPLHF	TGTGCCAGCAGCGCCACAGGGTATGGAAATTCACCCCTCCACTTT
.	.	TRBJ1-1	TRBV19	CASTVSWATEAFF	TGTGCCAGTACGGTATCGTGGGCCACTGAAGCTTTCTTT
once	.	TRBJ1-1	TRBV10-3	CAISGNRASEAFF	TGTGCCATCAGTGGGAACAGGGCTAGTGAAGCTTTCTTT
few	.	TRBJ2-7	TRBV5-6	CASSLGGLNAGEQYF	TGTGCCAGCAGCTTGGGGGGCCTTAACGCTGGGGAGCAGTACTTC
.	.	TRBJ1-5	TRBV11-3	CASSFGNQPQHF	TGTGCCAGCAGCTTCGGGAATCAGCCCCAGCATTTT
.	.	TRBJ1-1	TRBV7-2	CASSLAVIVDTEAFF	TGTGCCAGCAGCTTAGCCGTTATAGTGGACACTGAAGCTTTCTTT
.	.	TRBJ2-5	TRBV5-1	CASSLGADSLMQAETQYF	TGCGCCAGCAGCTTGGGGGCGGACAGCCTAATGCAGGCGGAGACCCAGTACTTC
.	.	TRBJ1-2	TRBV7-2	CASSLGRDLYGYTF	TGTGCCAGCAGCTTAGGGAGGGACCTCTATGGCTACACCTTC
few	.	TRBJ2-2	TRBV7-3	CASSRKGDTGELFF	TGTGCCAGCAGCAGAAAAGGGGACACCGGGGAGCTGTTTTTT
.	TRBD2	TRBJ2-1	TRBV9	CASSVLPSGRLTYNEQFF	TGTGCCAGCAGCGTATTGCCTAGCGGGAGGTTAACCTACAATGAGCAGTTCTTC
once	.	TRBJ1-2	TRBV5-4	CASSRTGLSGYTF	TGTGCCAGCAGCCGCACAGGGTTAAGTGGCTACACCTTC
.	.	TRBJ1-2	TRBV7-2	CASSLWTPGNYGYTF	TGTGCCAGCAGCTTGTGGACACCGGGTAACTATGGCTACACCTTC